This T cell receptor beta chain was recovered during a study of blood T cell repertoires in COVID-19. The overall study: T cells, B-cell-depleted T cells, or PBMCs provided the cDNA or gDNA that served as material.

There are 16 residues in the CDR3. Germline loops: CDR1 SGHTA, CDR2 FQGNSA. Trimming removed 3 bases from V and 4 bases from J; junction bases left unmatched: 6. The assay was immunoSEQ multiplex PCR, and TCRdb's table has in-frame clones only and misses some. In the table there are 200,000 to 250,000 clones, about 90% of which are singletons. V gene TRBV7-2 combines with J gene TRBJ2-5; TRBD2 matches 12 bases. What was sequenced was peripheral blood. The receptor was derived from a young man with active or convalescent COVID-19. Here the CDR3 reads CASSFGLAGRVETQYF. CDR3 bases: TGTGCCAGCAGCTTTGGACTAGCGGGAAGGGTAGAGACCCAGTACTTC.